What follows are 18 T cell receptor beta chains derived from one specimen sequenced in a study of blood T cells in healthy people across ages. For the second PCR, which ran for about 6 to 11 cycles, a sample-barcoded 5' primer and a J-beta primer mix were used. TCRdb independently ran MiXCR on the 5' RACE reads; one entry per CDR3 protein. The sample holds about 1.1 million distinct CDR3 sequences; around two fifths are singletons and the top ten take around 13%. The sample was blood. These receptors all stem from a man between 18 and 29 years old in good health.

This clonotype was counted between two and nine times. This chain uses TRBV5-1 with TRBJ1-1; 8 bases match TRBD1. V trimming: 3 bases; J trimming: 1 base; junction bases outside the gene matches: 11. CDR1 and CDR2 from the germline V gene are SGHRS and YFSETQ. The CDR3 has 17 amino acids. The CDR3 is CASSSPGTGLWNTEAFF. CDR3 nucleotide sequence: TGCGCCAGCAGCTCGCCCGGGACAGGCCTTTGGAACACTGAAGCTTTCTTT.

There are a few counts of this clonotype. The V call is TRBV6-6, the J call TRBJ1-2; D may be TRBD1 (6 bases). The V end was cut by 5 bases, the J end by 4 bases, with 11 bases between. Germline CDR1 reads MNHNY; CDR2 reads SVGAGI (reference sequence). The CDR3 length is 13 residues. The CDR3 here is CASSDGQFYGYTF. The CDR3 DNA sequence: TGTGCCAGCAGTGACGGACAGTTCTATGGCTACACCTTC.

The gene calls are TRBV20-1 and TRBJ2-1, with a weak D call TRBD1 (5 bases). The CDR3 totals 13 residues. Germline-derived CDR1 and CDR2 are DFQATT and SNEGSKA (reference sequence). V was cut by 8 bases and J by 7 bases, with 18 bases left in between. The CDR3 DNA follows: TGCAGTACCAGGGTATCCAGCCCTAATGAGCAGTTCTTC. Protein sequence: CSTRVSSPNEQFF.

The chain is built from TRBV12-3 or TRBV12-4 and TRBJ1-2; D is possibly TRBD1 (5 bases). Trimming pared 5 bases from V and 5 bases from J, leaving 15 bases between. The CDR3 is made up of 14 amino acids. As DNA, the CDR3 is TGTGCCAGCAGTGCCACCGGGACCCGGTATGGCTACACCTTC. It codes for CASSATGTRYGYTF.

V and J are TRBV12-3 or TRBV12-4 and TRBJ1-4; D is uncertain. V was cut by 0 bases and J by 5 bases, with 4 bases left in between. The CDR3 runs 13 residues. CDR3 DNA: TGTGCCAGCAGTTTAGCAGAGAATGAAAAACTGTTTTTT. It translates to CASSLAENEKLFF.

The V gene is TRBV20-1, the J gene TRBJ2-1, with D perhaps matching TRBD2 (7 bases). Trimming pared 3 bases from V and 4 bases from J, leaving 16 bases between. The CDR3 totals 15 residues. CDR1 is DFQATT, CDR2 SNEGSKA, per germline (reference sequence). CDR3 in amino acids: CSARPGGGGYNEQFF. In DNA form, the CDR3 reads TGCAGTGCTAGGCCGGGGGGCGGGGGATACAATGAGCAGTTCTTC.

The V call is TRBV28, the J call TRBJ2-7; the match to TRBD1 covers 7 bases. The CDR3 is 16 amino acids. Germline CDR1 reads MDHEN; CDR2 reads SYDVKM. With V trimmed by 5 bases and J by 2 bases, 12 bases remained unmatched. Written as DNA, the CDR3 is TGTGCCAGCAGTACTTACAGGGGCGAAAGGACCTACGAGCAGTACTTC. It codes for CASSTYRGERTYEQYF.

This clonotype was recorded at least ten times. The chain has TRBV20-1 and TRBJ2-3, with D perhaps matching TRBD1 or TRBD2 (6 bases each). The CDR3 is made up of 19 amino acids. The germline V gene has CDR1 DFQATT and CDR2 SNEGSKA (reference sequence). The ends were cut back, 0 bases at V and 2 bases at J, with 24 bases in the middle. This chain's CDR3 is CSARDYGLGGSTYTDTQYF. CDR3 DNA: TGCAGTGCTAGAGATTATGGTCTAGGGGGGAGCACATACACAGATACGCAGTATTTT.

In its sample, this clonotype was seen a few times. The V gene is TRBV7-2, the J gene TRBJ2-1, with a possible D match to TRBD2 (6 bases). Trimming removed 1 base at V and 2 bases at J, with 12 bases between. Per the germline V gene, CDR1 is SGHTA and CDR2 is FQGNSA. CDR3 length: 16 residues. The CDR3 nucleotides are TGTGCCAGCAGCTTAGTCGGGGGTCGGACCTACAATGAGCAGTTCTTC. Encoded protein: CASSLVGGRTYNEQFF.

The table lists this clonotype with a few counts. The chain has TRBV7-3 and TRBJ2-1; maybe TRBD2 (7 bases). The CDR3 length is 17 residues. Germline values: CDR1 SGHTA, CDR2 FQGTGA. The V gene lost 4 bases and the J gene lost 5 bases, with 21 bases spanning the gap. In nucleotides, the CDR3 is TGTGCCAGCAGCTATAATCACGGGCAGGGGACTAACAATGAGCAGTTCTTC. This codes for CASSYNHGQGTNNEQFF. Together with reference TRBV7-3 and TRBJ2-1, the CDR3 gives the full variable domain: GAGVSQTPSNKVTEKGKYVELRCDPISGHTALYWYRQSLGQGPEFLIYFQGTGAADDSGLPNDRFFAVRPEGSVSTLKIQRTERGDSAVYLCASSYNHGQGTNNEQFFGPGTRLTVL.

The V and J genes are TRBV9 and TRBJ1-2; D gene uncertain. The germline gives CDR1 SGDLS, CDR2 YYNGEE. CDR3 size: 14 residues. V was trimmed by 0 bases and J by 4 bases, leaving 10 bases between them. The CDR3 region is CASSVEPGSYGYTF. DNA of the CDR3: TGTGCCAGCAGCGTAGAACCGGGGTCCTATGGCTACACCTTC.

CDR3 region: CSARNMETNEKLFF. The CDR3 region has the DNA TGCAGTGCTAGAAATATGGAGACTAATGAAAAACTGTTTTTT. The rearrangement links TRBV20-1 to TRBJ1-4; D gene uncertain. CDR1 DFQATT and CDR2 SNEGSKA come from the germline V gene (reference sequence). Trimming took 2 bases from V and 2 from J, leaving 9 bases between them. The CDR3 has 14 residues.

This clonotype turned up a few times. The rearrangement joins TRBV24-1 to TRBJ1-1, with TRBD1 identical over 7 bases. This CDR3 comprises 13 residues. J was trimmed by 9 bases and V by 3 bases; bases with no gene match: 6. Germline V gene lookup returns CDR1 KGHDR and CDR2 SFDVKD. The CDR3 sequence is CATSDRRGQQAFF. CDR3 bases: TGTGCCACCAGTGATCGGAGGGGACAGCAAGCTTTCTTT.

This clonotype was picked up a small number of times. The chain uses TRBV29-1 and TRBJ1-5; 9 bases line up with TRBD1. The CDR3 has 15 amino acids. The V gene end was trimmed by 4 bases and the J gene end by 7 bases; junction bases not matched to a gene: 11. Germline V gives CDR1 SQVTM, CDR2 ANQGSEA. The CDR3 DNA is TGCAGCGTTGCTACGCCGGGACAGGGTGTCCAGCCCCAGCATTTT. It is translated as CSVATPGQGVQPQHF. The full variable domain, rest sourced from reference TRBV29-1 and TRBJ1-5, is SAVISQKPSRDICQRGTSLTIQCQVDSQVTMMFWYRQQPGQSLTLIATANQGSEATYESGFVIDKFPISRPNLTFSTLTVSNMSPEDSSIYLCSVATPGQGVQPQHFGDGTRLSIL.

The chain carries TRBV2 and TRBJ2-3; D unclear. V lost 2 bases to trimming and J lost 6 bases, with 6 bases between them. Germline-derived CDR1 and CDR2 are SNHLY and FYNNEI. This CDR3 is built from 12 residues. The DNA of the CDR3 is TGTGCCAGCAGTGAATGGGCCGATACGCAGTATTTT. This encodes CASSEWADTQYF.

This clonotype was picked up a small number of times. The chain recombines TRBV4-3 with TRBJ2-1; TRBD2 agrees at 8 bases. J gave up 5 bases and V 0 bases, and 6 bases lay outside the gene matches. From germline, CDR1 is LGHNA and CDR2 YSLEER. The length of the CDR3 is 16 residues. Written as DNA, the CDR3 is TGCGCCAGCAGCCAAGACCCAGCGGGGGTGGACAATGAGCAGTTCTTC. It encodes CASSQDPAGVDNEQFF.

The CDR3 region is CASSPQQDTQYF. The CDR3 DNA is TGTGCCAGCTCACCCCAGCAAGATACGCAGTATTTT. V gene TRBV18 combines with J gene TRBJ2-3, with unresolved D. Trimming took 3 bases from V and 5 from J, leaving 6 bases between them. CDR3 length equals 12 residues. CDR1 KGHSH and CDR2 LQKENI come from the germline V gene.

This clonotype appeared a few times. The chain links TRBV12-3 or TRBV12-4 to TRBJ2-5; 8 nucleotides line up with TRBD1. The CDR3 loop spans 15 amino acids. The V and J ends lost 5 bases and 2 bases, in that order; junction bases with no gene match: 7. In nucleotides, the CDR3 is TGTGCCAGCAGTCCCGGTCGGGACAGGCAAGAGACCCAGTACTTC. Residues: CASSPGRDRQETQYF.